This TCR beta chain was recovered during a study of T cell responses to AZD1222 COVID-19 vaccine. J gave up 0 bases and V 5 bases, and 2 bases lay outside the gene matches. This CDR3 is built from 14 residues. Germline-derived CDR1 and CDR2 are MNHEY and SVGAGI. Some clones are missing from TCRdb's copy, which holds only in-frame ones; the method was immunoSEQ multiplex PCR. The table records 150,000 to 200,000 clones, approximately 95% of them present only once. This TCR came from an adult in good health. The chain carries TRBV6-5 and TRBJ2-7, with 9 positions matching TRBD2. Here the sequenced sample was peripheral blood, taken on day 0 of AZD1222 vaccination. The CDR3, as DNA: TGTGCCAGCAGTATTAGCGGGAGCTCCTACGAGCAGTACTTC. It translates to CASSISGSSYEQYF.